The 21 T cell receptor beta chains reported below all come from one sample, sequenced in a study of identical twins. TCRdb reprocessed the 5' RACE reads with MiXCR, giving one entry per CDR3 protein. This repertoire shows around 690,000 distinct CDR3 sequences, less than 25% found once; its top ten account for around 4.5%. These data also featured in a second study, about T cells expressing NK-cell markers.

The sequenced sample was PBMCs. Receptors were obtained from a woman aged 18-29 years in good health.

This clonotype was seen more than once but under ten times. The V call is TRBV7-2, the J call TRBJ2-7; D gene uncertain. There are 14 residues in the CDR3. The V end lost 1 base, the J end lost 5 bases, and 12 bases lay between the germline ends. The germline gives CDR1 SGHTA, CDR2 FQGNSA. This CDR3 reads CASSLVGPPDEQYF. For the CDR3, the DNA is TGTGCCAGCAGCTTAGTGGGCCCCCCTGACGAGCAGTACTTC.

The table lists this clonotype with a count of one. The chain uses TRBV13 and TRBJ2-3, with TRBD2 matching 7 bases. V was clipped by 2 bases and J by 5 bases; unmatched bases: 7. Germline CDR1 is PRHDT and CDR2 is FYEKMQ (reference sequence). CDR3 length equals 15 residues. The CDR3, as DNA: TGTGCCAGCAGCTTAAGTCGGGGGAGGGGAGATACGCAGTATTTT. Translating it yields CASSLSRGRGDTQYF.

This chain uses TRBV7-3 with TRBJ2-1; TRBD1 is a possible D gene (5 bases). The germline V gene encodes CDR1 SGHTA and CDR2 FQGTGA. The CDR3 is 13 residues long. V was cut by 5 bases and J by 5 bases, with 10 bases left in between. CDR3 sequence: CASSAGIDNEQFF. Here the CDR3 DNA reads TGTGCCAGCAGCGCAGGGATCGACAATGAGCAGTTCTTC. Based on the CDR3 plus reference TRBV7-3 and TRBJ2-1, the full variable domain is GAGVSQTPSNKVTEKGKYVELRCDPISGHTALYWYRQSLGQGPEFLIYFQGTGAADDSGLPNDRFFAVRPEGSVSTLKIQRTERGDSAVYLCASSAGIDNEQFFGPGTRLTVL.

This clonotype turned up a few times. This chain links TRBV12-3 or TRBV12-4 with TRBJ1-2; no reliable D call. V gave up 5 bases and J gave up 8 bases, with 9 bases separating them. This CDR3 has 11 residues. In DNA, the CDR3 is TGTGCCAGCAGTCCGGACGCGGGCTACACCTTC. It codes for CASSPDAGYTF.

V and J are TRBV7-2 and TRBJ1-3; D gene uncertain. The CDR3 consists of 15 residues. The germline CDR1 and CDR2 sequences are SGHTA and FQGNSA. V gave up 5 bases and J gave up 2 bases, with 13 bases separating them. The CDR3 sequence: CASSNQKNPGNTIYF. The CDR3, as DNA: TGTGCCAGCAGCAACCAGAAAAACCCTGGAAACACCATATATTTT.

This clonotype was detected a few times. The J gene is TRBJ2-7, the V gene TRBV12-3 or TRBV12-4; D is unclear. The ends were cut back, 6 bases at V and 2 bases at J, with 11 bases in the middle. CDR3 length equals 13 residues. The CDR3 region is CASRPSATYEQYF. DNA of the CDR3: TGTGCCAGCAGACCGAGCGCCACCTACGAGCAGTACTTC.

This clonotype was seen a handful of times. CDR3 sequence: CSVRTDRNYGYTF. CDR3 coding DNA: TGCAGCGTGAGGACCGACAGGAACTATGGCTACACCTTC. The rearrangement joins TRBV29-1 to TRBJ1-2; D may be TRBD1 (6 bases). Germline V gene lookup returns CDR1 SQVTM and CDR2 ANQGSEA. Trimming cost V 6 bases and J 2 bases, with 13 bases left between them. The CDR3 is made up of 13 amino acids.

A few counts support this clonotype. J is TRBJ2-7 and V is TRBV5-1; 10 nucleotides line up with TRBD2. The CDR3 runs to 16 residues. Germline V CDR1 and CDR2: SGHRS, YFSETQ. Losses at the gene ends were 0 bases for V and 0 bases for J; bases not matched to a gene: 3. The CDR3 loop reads CASSLGPSGGSYEQYF. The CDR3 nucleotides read TGCGCCAGCAGCTTGGGCCCTAGCGGGGGCTCCTACGAGCAGTACTTC.

The CDR3 DNA is TGTGCCAGCAGTGGCTTTACTAGCACAGATACGCAGTATTTT. It is translated as CASSGFTSTDTQYF. The rearrangement uses TRBV2 and TRBJ2-3; no definite D call. Germline-derived CDR1 and CDR2 are SNHLY and FYNNEI. V was cut by 4 bases and J by 0 bases, with 8 bases left in between. The CDR3 length is 14 residues.

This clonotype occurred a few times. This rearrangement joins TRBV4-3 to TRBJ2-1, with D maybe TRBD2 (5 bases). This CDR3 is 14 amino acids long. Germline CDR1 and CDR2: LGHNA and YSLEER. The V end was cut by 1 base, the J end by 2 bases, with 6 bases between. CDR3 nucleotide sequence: TGCGCCAGCAGCCAAGTGGGAGCCTACAATGAGCAGTTCTTC. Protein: CASSQVGAYNEQFF.

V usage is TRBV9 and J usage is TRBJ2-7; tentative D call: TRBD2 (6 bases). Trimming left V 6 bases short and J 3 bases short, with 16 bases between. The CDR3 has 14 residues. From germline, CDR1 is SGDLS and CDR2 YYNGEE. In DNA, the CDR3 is TGTGCCAGCAACCTTCACGGGAGTGGCTACGAGCAGTACTTC. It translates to CASNLHGSGYEQYF.

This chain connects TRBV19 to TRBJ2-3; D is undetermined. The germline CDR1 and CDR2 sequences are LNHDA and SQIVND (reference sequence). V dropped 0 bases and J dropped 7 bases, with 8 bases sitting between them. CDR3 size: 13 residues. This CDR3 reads CASSIDTVNTQYF. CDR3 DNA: TGTGCCAGTAGTATAGACACCGTGAATACGCAGTATTTT. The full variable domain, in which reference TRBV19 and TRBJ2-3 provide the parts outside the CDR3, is DGGITQSPKYLFRKEGQNVTLSCEQNLNHDAMYWYRQDPGQGLRLIYYSQIVNDFQKGDIAEGYSVSREKKESFPLTVTSAQKNPTAFYLCASSIDTVNTQYFGPGTRLTVL.

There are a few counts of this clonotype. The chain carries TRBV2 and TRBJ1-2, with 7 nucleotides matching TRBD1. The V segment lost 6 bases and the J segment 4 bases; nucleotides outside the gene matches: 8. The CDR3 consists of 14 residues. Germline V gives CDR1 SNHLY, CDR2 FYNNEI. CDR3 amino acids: CASSLVDRVYGYTF. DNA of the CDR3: TGTGCCAGCAGCCTCGTCGACAGGGTCTATGGCTACACCTTC. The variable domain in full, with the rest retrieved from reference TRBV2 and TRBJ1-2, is EPEVTQTPSHQVTQMGQEVILRCVPISNHLYFYWYRQILGQKVEFLVSFYNNEISEKSEIFDDQFSVERPDGSNFTLKIRSTKLEDSAMYFCASSLVDRVYGYTFGSGTRLTVV.

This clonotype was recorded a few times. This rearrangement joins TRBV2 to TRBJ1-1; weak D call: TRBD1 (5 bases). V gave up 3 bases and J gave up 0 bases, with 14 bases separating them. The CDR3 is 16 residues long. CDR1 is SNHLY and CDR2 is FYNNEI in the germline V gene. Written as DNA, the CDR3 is TGTGCCAGCAGTGATAAGGGGAGGACCATGAACACTGAAGCTTTCTTT. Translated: CASSDKGRTMNTEAFF.

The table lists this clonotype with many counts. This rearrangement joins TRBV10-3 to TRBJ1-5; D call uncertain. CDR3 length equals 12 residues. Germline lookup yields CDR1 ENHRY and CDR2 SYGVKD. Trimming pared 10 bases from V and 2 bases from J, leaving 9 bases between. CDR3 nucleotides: TGTGCCACCTCACTGGGCAATCAGCCCCAGCATTTT. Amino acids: CATSLGNQPQHF.

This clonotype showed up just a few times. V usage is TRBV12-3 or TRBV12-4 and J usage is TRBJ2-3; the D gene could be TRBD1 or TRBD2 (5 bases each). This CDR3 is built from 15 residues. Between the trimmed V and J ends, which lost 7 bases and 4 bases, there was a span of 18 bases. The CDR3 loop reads CASTPDMVGADTQYF. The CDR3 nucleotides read TGTGCCAGCACTCCGGACATGGTGGGGGCAGATACGCAGTATTTT.

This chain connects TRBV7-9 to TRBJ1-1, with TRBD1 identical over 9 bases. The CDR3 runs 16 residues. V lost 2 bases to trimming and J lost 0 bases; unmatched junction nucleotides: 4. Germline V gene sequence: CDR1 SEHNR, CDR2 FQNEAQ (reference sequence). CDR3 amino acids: CASSLWTGVMNTEAFF. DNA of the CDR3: TGTGCCAGCAGCTTATGGACAGGGGTAATGAACACTGAAGCTTTCTTT.

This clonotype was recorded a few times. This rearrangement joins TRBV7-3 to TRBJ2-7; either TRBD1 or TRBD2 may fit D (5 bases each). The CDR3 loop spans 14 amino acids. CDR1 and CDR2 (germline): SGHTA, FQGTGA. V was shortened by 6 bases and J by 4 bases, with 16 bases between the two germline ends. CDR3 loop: CASRSGPSRYEQYF. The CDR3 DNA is TGTGCCAGCAGGTCGGGACCGAGTCGGTACGAGCAGTACTTC.

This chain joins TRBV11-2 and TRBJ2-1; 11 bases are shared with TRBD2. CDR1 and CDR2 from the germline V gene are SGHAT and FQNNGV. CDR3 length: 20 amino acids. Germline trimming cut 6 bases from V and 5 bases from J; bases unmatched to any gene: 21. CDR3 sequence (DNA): TGTGCCAGCAGTTACTCTGAGCCGGGACAGATAGCGGGAGGGCACAATGAGCAGTTCTTC. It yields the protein CASSYSEPGQIAGGHNEQFF.

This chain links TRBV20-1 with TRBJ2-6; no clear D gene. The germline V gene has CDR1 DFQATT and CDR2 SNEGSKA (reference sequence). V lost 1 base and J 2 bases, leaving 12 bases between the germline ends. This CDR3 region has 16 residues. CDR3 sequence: CSARGQLSAGANVLTF. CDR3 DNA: TGCAGTGCTAGAGGTCAACTTTCGGCTGGGGCCAACGTCCTGACTTTC.

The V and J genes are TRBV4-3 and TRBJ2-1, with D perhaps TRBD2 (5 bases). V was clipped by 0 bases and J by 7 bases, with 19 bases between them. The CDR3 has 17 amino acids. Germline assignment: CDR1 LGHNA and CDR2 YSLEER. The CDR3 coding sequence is TGCGCCAGCAGCCAAGATACCCCTAGTGGAGGACGGAATGAGCAGTTCTTC. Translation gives CASSQDTPSGGRNEQFF.